The T cell receptor (beta chain) described here comes from a study of CD8+CD57+ T cells in acquired aplastic anemia. Remarks on this clonotype: Its antigen is undetermined.

J was trimmed by 0 bases and V by 10 bases; bases with no gene match: 6. CDR1 SEHNR and CDR2 FQNEAQ come from the germline V gene (reference sequence). This CDR3 has 14 amino acids. Genomic DNA constituted the template upon which TCR beta VDJ and CDR3 profiling was performed. TCRdb ran MiXCR on the reads and lists one entry per CDR3 protein. The sample gives about 40,000 distinct CDR3 sequences, 63% of which show up once; 50% to 70% is in the top ten. Patients selected for sequencing had displayed CD8+CD57+ cell expansion by flow cytometry. With no exception, the patients had severe acquired aplastic anemia. Notes on the study in general: It was found that twenty-nine CD8+ CDR3 sequences were shared between patients and controls.

The receptor was derived from a human donor with aplastic anemia. The genes are TRBV7-9 and TRBJ2-3, with TRBD2 matching 8 bases. Sequencing input: sorted CD4+, CD8+, or CD8+CD57+ T cells (not recorded which) from PBMCs. The CDR3 loop reads CAILRGGSTDTQYF. The CDR3 nucleotides are TGTGCCATCCTACGGGGGGGGAGCACAGATACGCAGTATTTT.